One TCR beta chain is described in this entry. This receptor's antigen is unknown. No much larger clone is present one base from it, and per-base qualities are unavailable. The donors were included in the validation cohort of over a hundred subjects, a group kept apart from the roughly 610-subject first cohort. The sample is drawn from a study of cytomegalovirus exposure and HLA in healthy donors (dated by TCRdb to the late 2010s). The study in broad terms: A later analysis indicated that the roughly 120 validation repertoires were generated on the platform also employed for the 650 to 850 repertoires of the first cohort. The study aimed to test whether cataloging public T cell receptors could reveal signatures of past pathogen exposure. A separate validation cohort of about 110 different subjects was used in addition to the roughly 640-subject first cohort. The study combined high-throughput TCR immunosequencing, statistical association of individual TCRs with disease status, and machine learning to predict cytomegalovirus infection status.

Library generation was performed with the immunoSEQ multiplex PCR assay. As for the authors' bioinformatics: A statistical classification framework was built to diagnose cytomegalovirus status from the catalog of TCR beta chain sequences. TCRdb carries this immuneACCESS record with in-frame sequences only. Its versions omit some clonotypes, under half of them owing to an unresolved V gene in the studies checked, with the rest unexplained. That table is the source of V, J and clone size, and D and trimming were worked out from the DNA. The sample records roughly 140,000 clones, approximately 91% of which are singletons. 3.3% of the sample rests with the top ten. The CDR3, cysteine through phenylalanine, is 16 amino acids long. Just the 48-base CDR3 DNA is kept, in frame starting at base 1. CDR1 SGHAT and CDR2 FQNNGV were looked up in the germline V gene. V trim: 0 bases; J trim: 5 bases; unmatched bases: 6.

Here is what the overall study found, with its caveats: A later analysis lacked HLA typing for the validation cohort, so it scored co-occurrence in that cohort across all 120 or so repertoires. Three of the identified cytomegalovirus-associated TCR beta chains were confirmed in vitro to be specific for cytomegalovirus antigens. The classifier was reported to diagnose cytomegalovirus status with high specificity and sensitivity in both the original cohort and the validation cohort. A total of 150 to 200 TCR beta chains were listed by the study as associated with cytomegalovirus. Of the cluster scores, roughly 93% were above 0 in a later analysis, which found that TCRs clustered in the first cohort also tended to co-occur in the 110 or so validation repertoires. While some public TCRs were present in many individuals, most TCR sequences turned up only very rarely across donors. The authors suggested that the approach could potentially be extended to other disease states and immunological phenotypes.

The source is a young woman in good health and CMV-seropositive. The chain is assembled from TRBV11-2 and TRBJ2-5; TRBD2 aligns with 10 central bases. The sequencing input was PBMCs. For the CDR3, the sequence is CASSLDGTSGTETQYF. The nucleotide sequence reads TGTGCCAGCAGCTTAGACGGTACTAGCGGGACTGAGACCCAGTACTTC. The CDR3, completed at both ends by the reference TRBV11-2 and TRBJ2-5 genes, gives the full variable domain EAGVAQSPRYKIIEKRQSVAFWCNPISGHATLYWYQQILGQGPKLLIQFQNNGVVDDSQLPKDRFSAERLKGVDSTLKIQPAKLEDSAVYLCASSLDGTSGTETQYFGPGTRLLVL.